The text below deals with one T cell receptor (beta chain). Its antigen is not identified. Treatment described: 15 to 20 received Ad26.COV2.S at low or high dose, single or two shots; about 5 received placebo; per-sample allocation not given. Samples were taken on day 63 after the first vaccine or placebo injection. What was given as vaccine was an Ad26 vector encoding Wuhan-strain SARS-CoV-2 spike. The table came from immunoSEQ multiplex PCR; TCRdb's copy has only in-frame clones and leaves some out. This table holds over 400,000 clones, 89% found once. These data are taken from a study of Ad26.COV2.S vaccination and SARS-CoV-2 variants. General observations from the study: Researchers reported similar non-spike TCR breadth in vaccine and placebo recipients.

This receptor was taken from a person between 18 and 59 years old who received the Ad26.COV2.S COVID-19 vaccine or a placebo. Sequenced material: peripheral blood, taken in a trial of Ad26.COV2.S vaccine versus placebo.

CDR3 residues: CATSGQFTDTQYF. The CDR3 coding sequence is TGTGCCACCAGTGGCCAGTTTACAGATACGCAGTATTTT. The chain links TRBV24-1 to TRBJ2-3; D not certain. CDR3 length: 13 residues. V was cut by 5 bases and J by 3 bases, with 8 bases left in between. Germline V gene sequence: CDR1 KGHDR, CDR2 SFDVKD.